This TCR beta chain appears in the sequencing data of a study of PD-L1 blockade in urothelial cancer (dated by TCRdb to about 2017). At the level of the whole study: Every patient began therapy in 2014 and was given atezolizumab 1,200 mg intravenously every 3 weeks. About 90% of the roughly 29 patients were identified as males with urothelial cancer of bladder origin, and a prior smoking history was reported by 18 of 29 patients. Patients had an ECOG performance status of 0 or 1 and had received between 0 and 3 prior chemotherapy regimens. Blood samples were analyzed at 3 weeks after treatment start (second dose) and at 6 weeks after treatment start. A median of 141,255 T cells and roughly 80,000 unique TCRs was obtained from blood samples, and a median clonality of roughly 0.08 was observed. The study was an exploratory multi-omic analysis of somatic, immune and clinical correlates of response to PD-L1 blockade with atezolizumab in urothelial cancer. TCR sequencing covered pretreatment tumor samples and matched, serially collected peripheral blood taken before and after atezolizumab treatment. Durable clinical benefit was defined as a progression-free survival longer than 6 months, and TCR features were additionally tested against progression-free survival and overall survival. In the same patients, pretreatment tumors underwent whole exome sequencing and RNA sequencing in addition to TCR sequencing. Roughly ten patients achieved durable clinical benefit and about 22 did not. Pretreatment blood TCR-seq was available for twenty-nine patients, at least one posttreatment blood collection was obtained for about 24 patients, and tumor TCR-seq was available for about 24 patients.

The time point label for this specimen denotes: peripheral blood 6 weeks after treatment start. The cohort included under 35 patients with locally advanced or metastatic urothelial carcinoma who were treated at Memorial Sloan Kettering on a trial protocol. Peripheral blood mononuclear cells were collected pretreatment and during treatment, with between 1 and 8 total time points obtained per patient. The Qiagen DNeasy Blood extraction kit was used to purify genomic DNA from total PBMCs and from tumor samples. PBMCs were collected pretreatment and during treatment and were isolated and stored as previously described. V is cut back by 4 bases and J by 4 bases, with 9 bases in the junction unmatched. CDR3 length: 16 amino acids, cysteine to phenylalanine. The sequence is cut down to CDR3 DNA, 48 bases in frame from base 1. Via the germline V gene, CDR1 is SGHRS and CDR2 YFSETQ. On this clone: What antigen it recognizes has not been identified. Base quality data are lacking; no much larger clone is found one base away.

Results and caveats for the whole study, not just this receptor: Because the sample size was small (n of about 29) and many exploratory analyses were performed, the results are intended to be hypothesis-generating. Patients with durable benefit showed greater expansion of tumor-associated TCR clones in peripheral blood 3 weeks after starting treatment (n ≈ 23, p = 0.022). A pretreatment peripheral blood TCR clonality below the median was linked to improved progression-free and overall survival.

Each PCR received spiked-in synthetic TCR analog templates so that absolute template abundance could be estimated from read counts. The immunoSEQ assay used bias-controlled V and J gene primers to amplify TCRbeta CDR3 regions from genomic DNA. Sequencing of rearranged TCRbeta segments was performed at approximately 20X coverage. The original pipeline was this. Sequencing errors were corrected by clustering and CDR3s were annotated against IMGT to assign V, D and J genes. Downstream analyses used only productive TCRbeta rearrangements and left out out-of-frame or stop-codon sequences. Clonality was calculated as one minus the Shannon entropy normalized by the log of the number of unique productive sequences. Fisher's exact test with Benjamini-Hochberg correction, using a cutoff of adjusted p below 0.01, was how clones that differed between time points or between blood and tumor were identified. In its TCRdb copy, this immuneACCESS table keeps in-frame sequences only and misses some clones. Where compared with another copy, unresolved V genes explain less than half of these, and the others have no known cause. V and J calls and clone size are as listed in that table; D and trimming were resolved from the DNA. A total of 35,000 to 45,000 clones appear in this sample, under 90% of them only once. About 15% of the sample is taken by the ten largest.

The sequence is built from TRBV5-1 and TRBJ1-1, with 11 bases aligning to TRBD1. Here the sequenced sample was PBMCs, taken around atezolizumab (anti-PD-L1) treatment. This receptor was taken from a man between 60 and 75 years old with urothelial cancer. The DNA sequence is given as TGCGCCAGCAGCGTGGGACAGGGGGATGAGGGCACTGAAGCTTTCTTT. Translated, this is CASSVGQGDEGTEAFF.